These 22 T cell receptor beta chains were all obtained from the same sample, sequenced in a study of T cell responses to AZD1222 COVID-19 vaccine. The method was immunoSEQ multiplex PCR; TCRdb's version includes in-frame clones alone and lacks a portion of them. The sample contains about 72,000 clones, 89% of which appear only once. The specimen was peripheral blood, collected 28 days after the second AZD1222 dose. These receptors came from an adult who received the AZD1222 COVID-19 vaccine.

This clone has a handful of counts. The gene calls are TRBV7-3 and TRBJ2-2, with D possibly TRBD1 on 5 matching bases. The CDR3 is made up of 14 amino acids. Germline-derived CDR1 and CDR2 are SGHTA and FQGTGA. Deletions cut 6 bases from V and 7 bases from J, with 15 bases between. The CDR3 region is CASRFSQGGGELFF. CDR3 coding DNA: TGTGCCAGCAGATTTTCCCAGGGCGGCGGGGAGCTGTTTTTT.

The CDR3 region is CASSPFSGTPQHF. DNA of the CDR3: TGTGCCAGCAGTCCCTTTTCGGGTACGCCCCAGCATTTT. The J gene is TRBJ1-5, the V gene TRBV12-3 or TRBV12-4; D not resolved. V was pared by 5 bases and J by 9 bases, with 14 bases between. The CDR3 totals 13 residues.

V usage is TRBV6-6 and J usage is TRBJ2-5, with D perhaps TRBD2 (6 bases). The germline CDR1 and CDR2 sequences are MNHNY and SVGAGI (reference sequence). V gave up 5 bases and J gave up 7 bases, with 17 bases separating them. The CDR3 consists of 14 residues. The CDR3 loop is CASSHGTSIGTQYF. The CDR3 region has the DNA TGTGCCAGCAGTCACGGTACTAGCATCGGGACCCAGTACTTC.

In DNA form, the CDR3 reads TGTGCCAGCATACCTGGACAGGGAGGAGAGACCCAGTACTTC. Residues: CASIPGQGGETQYF. This chain links TRBV6-5 with TRBJ2-5; 8 bases fit TRBD1. CDR1 and CDR2 from the germline V gene are MNHEY and SVGAGI. The CDR3 has 14 amino acids. The V segment lost 7 bases and the J segment 4 bases; nucleotides outside the gene matches: 8.

The chain uses TRBV6-4 and TRBJ2-7; tentatively, D is TRBD1 or TRBD2 (5 bases each). Germline V CDR1 and CDR2: MRHNA, SNTAGT. The CDR3 is 12 amino acids. V lost 7 bases and J 4 bases, leaving 11 bases between the germline ends. Here the CDR3 DNA reads TGTGCCAGCACCTTCTGGGGGTACGAGCAGTACTTC. Its translation: CASTFWGYEQYF.

V is TRBV19 and J is TRBJ2-7, with 12 bases that match TRBD2. V was clipped by 1 base and J by 3 bases; unmatched bases: 1. The CDR3 has 15 amino acids. The V gene's germline CDR1 is LNHDA and CDR2 SQIVND (reference sequence). CDR3 DNA: TGTGCCAGTAGTATAGTGACTAGCGGGGGCTACGAGCAGTACTTC. Translation gives CASSIVTSGGYEQYF.

This rearrangement joins TRBV12-3 or TRBV12-4 to TRBJ2-1; tentatively, D is TRBD1 (6 bases). The CDR3 covers 12 residues. With 4 bases removed from V and 6 bases from J, the gap between germline ends came to 7 bases. For the CDR3, the DNA is TGTGCCAGCAGTTCAGGGGTCAATGAGCAGTTCTTC. It yields the protein CASSSGVNEQFF.

The chain has TRBV18 and TRBJ1-3; possibly TRBD1 for D (6 bases). CDR3 length equals 16 residues. V was cut by 2 bases and J by 1 base, with 12 bases left in between. Germline V CDR1 and CDR2: KGHSH, LQKENI. The CDR3 sequence is CASSPTSDRSGNTIYF. CDR3 nucleotides: TGTGCCAGCTCACCAACCTCGGACAGATCTGGAAACACCATATATTTT. The full variable domain, with the rest looked up from reference TRBV18 and TRBJ1-3, is NAGVMQNPRHLVRRRGQEARLRCSPMKGHSHVYWYRQLPEEGLKFMVYLQKENIIDESGMPKERFSAEFPKEGPSILRIQQVVRGDSAAYFCASSPTSDRSGNTIYFGEGSWLTVV.

The gene calls are TRBV7-2 and TRBJ2-1, with 9 positions matching TRBD1. Germline V gene sequence: CDR1 SGHTA, CDR2 FQGNSA. This CDR3 has 15 residues. With 5 bases clipped from V and 5 bases from J, the junction kept 7 bases outside the gene matches. The CDR3 region is CASSPDRGAHNEQFF. The CDR3 nucleotides read TGTGCCAGCAGCCCGGACAGGGGAGCGCACAATGAGCAGTTCTTC.

The chain links TRBV11-2 to TRBJ1-2; D gene ambiguous. The CDR3 has 16 amino acids. Germline CDR1 SGHAT, CDR2 FQNNGV. With 0 bases removed from V and 4 bases from J, the gap between germline ends came to 15 bases. The CDR3: CASSLDLVGSSYGYTF. The CDR3, as DNA: TGTGCCAGCAGCTTAGATCTTGTAGGGAGTAGCTATGGCTACACCTTC.

The chain recombines TRBV4-2 with TRBJ1-2; a weak D match, TRBD1 (5 bases). The CDR3 runs 18 residues. The V and J ends lost 2 bases and 2 bases respectively, with 21 bases between them. The germline gives CDR1 LGHNA, CDR2 YNFKEQ. The CDR3 DNA follows: TGTGCCAGCAGCCAACAACAGGTTCCAGACCTCTCCAACTATGGCTACACCTTC. It is translated as CASSQQQVPDLSNYGYTF.

The V gene is TRBV2, the J gene TRBJ1-2; the match to TRBD1 covers 8 bases. The CDR3 loop spans 14 amino acids. Germline CDR1 SNHLY, CDR2 FYNNEI. Losses at the gene ends were 5 bases for V and 2 bases for J; bases not matched to a gene: 4. Written as DNA, the CDR3 is TGTGCCAGCAGTCAGGACAGGGTGAACTATGGCTACACCTTC. Protein sequence: CASSQDRVNYGYTF.

This chain uses TRBV3-1 (or the pseudogene TRBV3-2) with TRBJ2-6; D unclear. The CDR3 spans 15 residues. V was pared by 0 bases and J by 3 bases, with 6 bases between. Germline CDR1 and CDR2: LGHDT and YNNKEL (reference sequence). The CDR3 DNA follows: TGTGCCAGCAGCCAAGAGGGGTATGGGGCCAACGTCCTGACTTTC. Its translation: CASSQEGYGANVLTF.

This clone was detected a few times. The chain combines TRBV7-8 with TRBJ2-1; 9 bases line up with TRBD2. The CDR3 is 17 amino acids. Looked up from germline, CDR1 is SGHVS and CDR2 is FQNEAQ. Trimming cost V 0 bases and J 9 bases; bases outside gene matches: 12. The CDR3 spells CASSLARLAGLNREQFF. DNA of the CDR3: TGTGCCAGCAGCTTAGCGCGGCTAGCGGGGCTCAATCGTGAGCAGTTCTTC.

The chain combines TRBV5-8 with TRBJ2-3; D is uncertain. The CDR3 extends over 15 amino acids. Germline V gives CDR1 SGHTS, CDR2 YDEGEE. V lost 4 bases and J lost 2, with 14 bases in between. Here the CDR3 DNA reads TGTGCCAGCAGCCCGCGTCGCGCCCCCACAGATACGCAGTATTTT. Encoded protein: CASSPRRAPTDTQYF. Combining the CDR3 with reference TRBV5-8 and TRBJ2-3 gives the whole variable domain EAGVTQSPTHLIKTRGQQATLRCSPISGHTSVYWYQQALGLGLQFLLWYDEGEERNRGNFPPRFSGRQFPNYSSELNVNALELEDSALYLCASSPRRAPTDTQYFGPGTRLTVL.

This chain uses TRBV7-9 with TRBJ2-3, with D unclear. This CDR3 spans 13 amino acids. Germline-derived CDR1 and CDR2 are SEHNR and FQNEAQ (reference sequence). Trimming removed 5 bases from V and 7 bases from J, with 13 bases in between. In DNA form, the CDR3 reads TGTGCCAGCAGCCGCGCCGAACCAAATACGCAGTATTTT. It is translated as CASSRAEPNTQYF.

V is TRBV24-1 and J is TRBJ2-2; unclear D gene. V dropped 0 bases and J dropped 5 bases, with 3 bases sitting between them. CDR1 is KGHDR and CDR2 is SFDVKD in the germline V gene. The CDR3 has 13 amino acids. CDR3 region: CATSDLMTGELFF. DNA for the CDR3: TGTGCCACCAGTGATTTGATGACCGGGGAGCTGTTTTTT.

The CDR3 sequence is CASSAGENTEAFF. Here the CDR3 DNA reads TGTGCCAGCAGTGCCGGAGAGAACACTGAAGCTTTCTTT. This chain connects TRBV6-4 to TRBJ1-1; the D is unclear. Germline V gene sequence: CDR1 MRHNA, CDR2 SNTAGT. The V gene lost 4 bases and the J gene lost 1 base, with 7 bases spanning the gap. This CDR3 has 13 residues.

This sequence joins TRBV9 and TRBJ1-5; perhaps TRBD1 as D (6 bases). The germline gives CDR1 SGDLS, CDR2 YYNGEE. Trimming stripped 7 bases from V and 9 bases from J, with 17 bases between. The CDR3 length is 13 residues. In DNA form, the CDR3 reads TGTGCCAGCGGGGACCAGGGGTTCAGGCCCCAGCATTTT. This codes for CASGDQGFRPQHF.

This chain joins TRBV19 and TRBJ1-1; 7 positions match TRBD1. This CDR3 is built from 13 residues. Germline CDR1 LNHDA, CDR2 SQIVND (reference sequence). With 5 bases clipped from V and 4 bases from J, the junction kept 4 bases outside the gene matches. CDR3 bases: TGTGCCAGTAGTTTCGACAGGGCCACTGAAGCTTTCTTT. Its translation is CASSFDRATEAFF.

The J gene is TRBJ2-5, the V gene TRBV5-1; 8 bases align to TRBD1. J gave up 4 bases and V 1 base, and 3 bases lay outside the gene matches. The CDR3 runs 14 residues. Germline values: CDR1 SGHRS, CDR2 YFSETQ. The CDR3 reads CASSLPDRGETQYF. DNA of the CDR3: TGCGCCAGCAGCTTGCCTGACAGGGGAGAGACCCAGTACTTC.

V and J are TRBV4-1 and TRBJ1-2; the D is unclear. Germline lookup yields CDR1 MGHRA and CDR2 YSYEKL. V was shortened by 7 bases and J by 0 bases, with 9 bases between the two germline ends. The CDR3 extends over 13 amino acids. The CDR3 region has the DNA TGCGCCAGCATGTCAGCTACTAACTATGGCTACACCTTC. Translated, it gives CASMSATNYGYTF.